This T cell receptor beta chain comes out of a study of blood T cell repertoires in COVID-19. Study in general: Sites in the United States, Italy and Spain provided acute and convalescent COVID-19 samples.

Per the study methods: Nucleated cell number was recorded as an estimate derived from reference gene primer amplification. The assay was immunoSEQ multiplex PCR, and TCRdb's table has in-frame clones only and misses some. The V and J calls and the clone size are those of that table, but D and trimming were determined from the DNA. The table has fewer than 250,000 clones, roughly 86% seen once; the top ten hold 3%. The receptor comes from a man aged 60 to 75 with acute or convalescent COVID-19. What was sequenced was peripheral blood.

The CDR3 nucleotides read TGTGCCAGCAGCCGACAAGGGGCCGAGCAGTACTTC. Translating gives CASSRQGAEQYF. The J gene is TRBJ2-7, the V gene TRBV12-3 or TRBV12-4; tentatively, D is TRBD1 (5 bases). The CDR3 length is 12 residues. Trimming pared 6 bases from V and 6 bases from J, leaving 12 bases between.